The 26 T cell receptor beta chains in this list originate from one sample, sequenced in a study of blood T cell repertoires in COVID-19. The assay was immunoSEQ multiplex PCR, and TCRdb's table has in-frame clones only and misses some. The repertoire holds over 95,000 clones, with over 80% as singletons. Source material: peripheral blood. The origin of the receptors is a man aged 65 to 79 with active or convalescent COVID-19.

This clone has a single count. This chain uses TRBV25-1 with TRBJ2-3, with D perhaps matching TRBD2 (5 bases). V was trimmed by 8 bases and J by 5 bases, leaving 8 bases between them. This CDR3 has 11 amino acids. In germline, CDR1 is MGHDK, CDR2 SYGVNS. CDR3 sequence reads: CASPGIDTQYF. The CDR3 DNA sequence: TGTGCCAGCCCGGGAATAGATACGCAGTATTTT.

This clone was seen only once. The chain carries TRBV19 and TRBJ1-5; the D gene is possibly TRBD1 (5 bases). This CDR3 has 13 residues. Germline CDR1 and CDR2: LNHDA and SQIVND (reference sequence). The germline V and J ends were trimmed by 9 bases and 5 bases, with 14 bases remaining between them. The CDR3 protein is CASRDGRDQPQHF. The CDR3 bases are TGTGCCAGCCGGGACGGGAGGGATCAGCCCCAGCATTTT.

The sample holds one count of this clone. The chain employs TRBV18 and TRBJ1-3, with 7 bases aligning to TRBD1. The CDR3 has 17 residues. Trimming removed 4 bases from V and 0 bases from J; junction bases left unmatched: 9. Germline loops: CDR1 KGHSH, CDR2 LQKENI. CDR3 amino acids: CASSHDPGQSSGNTIYF. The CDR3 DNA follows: TGTGCCAGCTCACACGACCCGGGACAGAGCTCTGGAAACACCATATATTTT.

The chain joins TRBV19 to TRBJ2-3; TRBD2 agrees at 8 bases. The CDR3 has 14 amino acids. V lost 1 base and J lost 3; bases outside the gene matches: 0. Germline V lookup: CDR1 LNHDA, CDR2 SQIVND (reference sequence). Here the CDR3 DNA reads TGTGCCAGTAGTATAGCGGGGGGGACAGATACGCAGTATTTT. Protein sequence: CASSIAGGTDTQYF.

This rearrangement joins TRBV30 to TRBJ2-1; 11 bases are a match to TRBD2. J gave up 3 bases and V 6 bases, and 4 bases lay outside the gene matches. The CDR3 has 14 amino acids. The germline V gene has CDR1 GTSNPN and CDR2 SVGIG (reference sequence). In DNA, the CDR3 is TGTGCCTGTGTAGCGGGGGGGGTCTACAATGAGCAGTTCTTC. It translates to CACVAGGVYNEQFF.

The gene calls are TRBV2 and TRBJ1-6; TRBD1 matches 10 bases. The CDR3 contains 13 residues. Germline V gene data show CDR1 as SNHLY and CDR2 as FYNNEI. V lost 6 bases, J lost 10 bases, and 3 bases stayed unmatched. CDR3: CASRDRGNSPLHF. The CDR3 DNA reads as TGTGCCAGCAGGGACAGGGGGAACTCACCCCTCCACTTT.

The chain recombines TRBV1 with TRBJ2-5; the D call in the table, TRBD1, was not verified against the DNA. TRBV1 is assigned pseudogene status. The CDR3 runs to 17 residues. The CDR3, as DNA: TGCACCAGCAGCCAGAGACTAATGGGGACATCACAAGAGACCCAGTACTTC. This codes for CTSSQRLMGTSQETQYF.

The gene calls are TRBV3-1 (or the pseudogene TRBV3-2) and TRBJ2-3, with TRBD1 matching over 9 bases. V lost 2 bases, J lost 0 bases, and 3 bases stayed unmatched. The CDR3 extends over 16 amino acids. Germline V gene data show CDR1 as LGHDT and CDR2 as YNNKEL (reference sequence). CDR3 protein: CASSQPGQGSTDTQYF. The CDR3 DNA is TGTGCCAGCAGCCAACCCGGACAGGGGAGCACAGATACGCAGTATTTT.

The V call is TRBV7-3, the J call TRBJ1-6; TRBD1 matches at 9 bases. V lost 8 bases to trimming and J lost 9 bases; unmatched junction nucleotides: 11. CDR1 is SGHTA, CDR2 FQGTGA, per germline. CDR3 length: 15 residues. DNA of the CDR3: TGTGCCAGCTCCATGGGACAGGGCAGGAGTTCACCCCTCCACTTT. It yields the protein CASSMGQGRSSPLHF.

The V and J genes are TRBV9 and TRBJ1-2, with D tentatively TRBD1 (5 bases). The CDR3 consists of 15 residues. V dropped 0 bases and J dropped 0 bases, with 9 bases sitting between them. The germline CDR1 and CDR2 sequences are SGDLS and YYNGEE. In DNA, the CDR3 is TGTGCCAGCAGCGTAGCTGACAGAACTAACTATGGCTACACCTTC. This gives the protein CASSVADRTNYGYTF.

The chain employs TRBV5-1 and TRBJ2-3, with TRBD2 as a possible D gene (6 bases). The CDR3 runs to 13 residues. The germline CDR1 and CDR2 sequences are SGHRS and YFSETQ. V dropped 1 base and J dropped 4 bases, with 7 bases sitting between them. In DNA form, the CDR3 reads TGCGCCAGCAGCTTGCCGGGGGCAGATACGCAGTATTTT. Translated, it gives CASSLPGADTQYF.

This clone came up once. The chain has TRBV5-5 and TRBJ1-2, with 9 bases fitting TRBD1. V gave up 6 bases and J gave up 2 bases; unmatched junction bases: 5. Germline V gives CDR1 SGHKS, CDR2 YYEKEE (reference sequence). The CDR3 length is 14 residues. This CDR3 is CASNSGTGNYGYTF. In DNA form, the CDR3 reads TGTGCCAGCAACTCCGGGACAGGGAACTATGGCTACACCTTC.

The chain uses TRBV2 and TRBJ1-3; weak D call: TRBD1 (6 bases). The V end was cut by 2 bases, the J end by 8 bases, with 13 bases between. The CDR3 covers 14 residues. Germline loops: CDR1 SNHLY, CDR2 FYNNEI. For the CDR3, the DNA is TGTGCCAGCAGTGAAACAGGGTCGTTGGACACCATATATTTT. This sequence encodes CASSETGSLDTIYF.

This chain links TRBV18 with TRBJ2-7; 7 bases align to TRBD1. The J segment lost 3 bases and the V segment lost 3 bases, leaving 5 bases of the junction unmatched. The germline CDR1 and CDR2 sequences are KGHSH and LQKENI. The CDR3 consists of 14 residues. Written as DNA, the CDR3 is TGTGCCAGCTCACCCGGGACAGTGGACTACGAGCAGTACTTC. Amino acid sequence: CASSPGTVDYEQYF. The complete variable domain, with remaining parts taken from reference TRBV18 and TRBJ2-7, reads NAGVMQNPRHLVRRRGQEARLRCSPMKGHSHVYWYRQLPEEGLKFMVYLQKENIIDESGMPKERFSAEFPKEGPSILRIQQVVRGDSAAYFCASSPGTVDYEQYFGPGTRLTVT.

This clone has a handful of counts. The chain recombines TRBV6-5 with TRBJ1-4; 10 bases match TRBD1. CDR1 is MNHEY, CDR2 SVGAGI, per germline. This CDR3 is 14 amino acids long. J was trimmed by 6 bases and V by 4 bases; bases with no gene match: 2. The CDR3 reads CASSFGTGDEKLFF. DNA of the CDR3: TGTGCCAGCAGTTTCGGGACAGGGGATGAAAAACTGTTTTTT.

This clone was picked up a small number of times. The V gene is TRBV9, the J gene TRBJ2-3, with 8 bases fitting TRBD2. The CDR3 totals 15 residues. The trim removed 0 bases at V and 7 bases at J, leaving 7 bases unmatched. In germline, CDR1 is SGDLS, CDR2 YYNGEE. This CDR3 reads CASSVVGSGVYTQYF. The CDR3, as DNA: TGTGCCAGCAGCGTAGTGGGTAGCGGGGTATATACGCAGTATTTT.

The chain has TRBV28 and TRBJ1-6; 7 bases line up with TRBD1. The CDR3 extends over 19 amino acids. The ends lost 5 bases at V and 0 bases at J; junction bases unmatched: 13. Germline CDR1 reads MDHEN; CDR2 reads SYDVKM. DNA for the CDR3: TGTGCCAGCAGTGGGACCGGGACAGAGAAGAGCTCCTATAATTCACCCCTCCACTTT. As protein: CASSGTGTEKSSYNSPLHF.

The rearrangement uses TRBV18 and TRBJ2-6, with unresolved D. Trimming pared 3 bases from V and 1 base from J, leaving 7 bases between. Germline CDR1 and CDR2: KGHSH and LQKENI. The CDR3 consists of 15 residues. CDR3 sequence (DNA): TGTGCCAGCTCACCGAAGAGATCTGGGGCCAACGTCCTGACTTTC. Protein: CASSPKRSGANVLTF.

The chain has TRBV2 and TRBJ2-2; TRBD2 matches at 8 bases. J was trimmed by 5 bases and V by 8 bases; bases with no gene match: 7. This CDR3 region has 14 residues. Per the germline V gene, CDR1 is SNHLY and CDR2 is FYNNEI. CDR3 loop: CASWPGGGTGELFF. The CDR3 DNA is TGTGCCAGCTGGCCCGGCGGGGGGACCGGGGAGCTGTTTTTT.

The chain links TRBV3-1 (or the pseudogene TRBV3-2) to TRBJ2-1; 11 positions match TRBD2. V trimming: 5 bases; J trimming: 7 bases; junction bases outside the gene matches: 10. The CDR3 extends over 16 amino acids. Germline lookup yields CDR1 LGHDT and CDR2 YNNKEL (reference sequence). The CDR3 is CASSYSSGGASNEQFF. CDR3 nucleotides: TGTGCCAGCAGCTACAGTAGCGGGGGGGCTTCTAATGAGCAGTTCTTC.

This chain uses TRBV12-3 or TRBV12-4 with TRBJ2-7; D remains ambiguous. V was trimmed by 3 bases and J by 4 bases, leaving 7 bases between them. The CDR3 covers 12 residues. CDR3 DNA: TGTGCCAGCAGTTTTCCCAAATACGAGCAGTACTTC. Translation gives CASSFPKYEQYF.

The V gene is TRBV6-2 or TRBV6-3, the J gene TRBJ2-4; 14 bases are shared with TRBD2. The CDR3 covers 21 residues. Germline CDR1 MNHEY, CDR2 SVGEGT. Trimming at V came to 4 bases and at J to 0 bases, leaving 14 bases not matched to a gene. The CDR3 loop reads CASSWASTSGGGFLAKNIQYF. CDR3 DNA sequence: TGTGCCAGCAGTTGGGCCTCGACTAGCGGGGGGGGCTTTCTAGCCAAAAACATTCAGTACTTC.

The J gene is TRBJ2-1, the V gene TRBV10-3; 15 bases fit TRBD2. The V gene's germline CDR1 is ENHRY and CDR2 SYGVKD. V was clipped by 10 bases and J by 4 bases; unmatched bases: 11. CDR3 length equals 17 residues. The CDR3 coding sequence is TGTGCCACCTCCCCGGGACTAGCGGGGGGAGGTTACAATGAGCAGTTCTTC. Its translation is CATSPGLAGGGYNEQFF.

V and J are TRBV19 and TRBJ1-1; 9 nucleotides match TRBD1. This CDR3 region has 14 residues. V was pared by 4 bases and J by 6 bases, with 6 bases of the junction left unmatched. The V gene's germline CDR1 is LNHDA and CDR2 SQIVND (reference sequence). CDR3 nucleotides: TGTGCCAGTAGTACCCAGGGACAGGGCCCTGAAGCTTTCTTT. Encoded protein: CASSTQGQGPEAFF.

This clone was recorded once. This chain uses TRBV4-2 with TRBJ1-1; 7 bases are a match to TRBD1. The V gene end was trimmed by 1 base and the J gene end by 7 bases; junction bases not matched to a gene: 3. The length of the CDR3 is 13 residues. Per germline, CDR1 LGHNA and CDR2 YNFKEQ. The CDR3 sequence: CASSQGRGDEAFF. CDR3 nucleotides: TGTGCCAGCAGCCAAGGCAGGGGGGATGAAGCTTTCTTT.

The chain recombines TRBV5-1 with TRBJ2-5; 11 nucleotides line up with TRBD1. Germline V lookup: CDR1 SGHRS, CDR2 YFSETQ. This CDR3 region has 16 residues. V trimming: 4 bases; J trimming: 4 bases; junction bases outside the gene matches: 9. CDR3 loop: CASSPHGQGAGETQYF. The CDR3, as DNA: TGCGCCAGCAGCCCCCACGGACAGGGGGCGGGAGAGACCCAGTACTTC.